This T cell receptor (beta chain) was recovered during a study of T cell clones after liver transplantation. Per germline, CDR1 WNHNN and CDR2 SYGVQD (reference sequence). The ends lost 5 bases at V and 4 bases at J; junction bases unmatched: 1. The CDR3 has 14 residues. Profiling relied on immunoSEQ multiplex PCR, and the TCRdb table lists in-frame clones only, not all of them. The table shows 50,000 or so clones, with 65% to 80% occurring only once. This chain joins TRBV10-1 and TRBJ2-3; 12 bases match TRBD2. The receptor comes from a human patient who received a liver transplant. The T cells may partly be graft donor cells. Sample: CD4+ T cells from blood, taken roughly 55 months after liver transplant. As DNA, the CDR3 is TGCGCCAGCAGTCCTAGCGGGGGGGCAGATACGCAGTATTTT. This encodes CASSPSGGADTQYF.